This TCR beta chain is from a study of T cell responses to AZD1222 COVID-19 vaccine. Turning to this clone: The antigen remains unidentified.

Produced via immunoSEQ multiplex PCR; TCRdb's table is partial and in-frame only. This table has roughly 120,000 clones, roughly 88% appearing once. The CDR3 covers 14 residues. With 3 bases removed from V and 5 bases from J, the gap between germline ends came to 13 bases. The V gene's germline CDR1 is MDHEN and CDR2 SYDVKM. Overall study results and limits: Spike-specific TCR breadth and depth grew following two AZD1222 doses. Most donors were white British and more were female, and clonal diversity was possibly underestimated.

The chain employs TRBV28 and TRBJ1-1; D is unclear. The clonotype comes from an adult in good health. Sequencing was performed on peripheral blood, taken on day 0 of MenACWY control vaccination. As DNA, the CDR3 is TGTGCCAGCAGTTTTTCCTCGGTATCAACTGAAGCTTTCTTT. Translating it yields CASSFSSVSTEAFF.